The clone carrying this T cell receptor beta chain appeared a few times. Sequencing used immunoSEQ multiplex PCR; TCRdb keeps in-frame clones, though not all of them. The sample has just under 45,000 clones; about 80% are singletons. The CDR3 has 17 amino acids. This entry comes from a study of OX40 agonist ivuxolimab in advanced cancers. This receptor was taken from an adult with an advanced solid tumor such as melanoma, head and neck, liver or kidney cancer. This chain uses TRBV21-1 with TRBJ1-2. TRBV21-1 is classified as a pseudogene. The input for sequencing was CD4+ or CD8+ T cells sorted from blood, taken in a trial of the OX40 agonist ivuxolimab. CDR3 region: CASSYSGRRNMNYGYTF. The CDR3 DNA reads as TGTGCCAGCAGCTACTCGGGACGGCGGAACATGAACTATGGCTACACCTTC.